This TCR beta chain is drawn from a study of memory CD8 T cells in hepatitis C reinfection. Study in general: A positive HCV RNA test after two negatives ≥60 days apart defined reinfection.

Germline CDR1 reads SGHTA; CDR2 reads FQGTGA. The CDR3 consists of 16 residues. The J segment lost 5 bases and the V segment lost 5 bases, leaving 13 bases of the junction unmatched. Time point given: pre-reinfection, 55 to 20 weeks before reinfection detection. TCR sequencing was done directly ex vivo on sorted cells, without expansion in vitro. Assay: immunoSEQ multiplex PCR; the TCRdb copy retains only in-frame clones and omits some. The table records 45,000 to 55,000 clones, roughly 91% of them present only once. The rearrangement joins TRBV7-3 to TRBJ2-7; 9 bases map to TRBD1. The sample taken for sequencing was naive CD8+ T cells sorted from blood. The sequence derives from a man younger than 35 with hepatitis C virus infection. Here the CDR3 DNA reads TGTGCCAGCAGCCTCCAACAGGGGGCAAAGATAGACGAGCAGTACTTC. Protein: CASSLQQGAKIDEQYF.